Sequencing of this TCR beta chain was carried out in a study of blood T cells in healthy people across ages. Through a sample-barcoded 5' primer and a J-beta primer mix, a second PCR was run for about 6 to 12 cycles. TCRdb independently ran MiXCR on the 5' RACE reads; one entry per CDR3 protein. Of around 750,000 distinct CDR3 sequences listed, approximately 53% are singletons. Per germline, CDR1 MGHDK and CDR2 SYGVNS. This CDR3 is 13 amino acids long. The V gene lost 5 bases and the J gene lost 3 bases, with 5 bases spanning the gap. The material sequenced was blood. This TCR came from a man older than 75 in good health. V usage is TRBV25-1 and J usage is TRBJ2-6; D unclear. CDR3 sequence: CASSRVGANVLTF. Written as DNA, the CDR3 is TGTGCCAGCAGTAGGGTTGGGGCCAACGTCCTGACTTTC.